These 23 T cell receptor beta chains came from one sample sequenced in a study of T cells expressing NK-cell markers. From its re-call of the 5' RACE reads, TCRdb lists each CDR3 protein once, without DNA. Recorded for this sample: around 260,000 distinct CDR3 sequences. The sequenced sample consisted of blood T cells: a sorted CD56 or NKG2C T cell subset, CD4+ or CD8+ T cells, or bulk PBMC T cells (not recorded which). The source of these receptors is a woman between 18 and 69 years old in good health.

The V gene is TRBV5-1, the J gene TRBJ2-3; the D gene TCRdb calls, TRBD2, cannot be checked with no DNA. The CDR3 runs to 14 residues. The germline CDR1 and CDR2 sequences are SGHRS and YFSETQ. Here the CDR3 reads CASSPGDLQDTQYF.

The chain has TRBV6-2 or TRBV6-3 and TRBJ2-7; TCRdb's D call of TRBD2 is untestable without DNA. The CDR3 has 16 amino acids. The germline CDR1 and CDR2 sequences are MNHEY and SVGEGT. The chain's CDR3 is CASSPGTSGRALEQYF.

V usage is TRBV20-1 and J usage is TRBJ2-1; the TCRdb D gene call, TRBD1, has no DNA to confirm it. The CDR3 has 14 residues. The V gene's germline CDR1 is DFQATT and CDR2 SNEGSKA (reference sequence). The CDR3 reads CSARGERLGYEQFF.

The V and J genes are TRBV5-6 and TRBJ1-5; TCRdb lists TRBD1, though no DNA is available to test this call. CDR1 is SGHDT and CDR2 is YYEEEE in the germline V gene. This CDR3 has 16 residues. The CDR3 loop reads CASSGSTGGWNQPQHF.

The gene calls are TRBV6-2 or TRBV6-3 and TRBJ2-2; no DNA is available, so the TRBD1 call from TCRdb remains unchecked. Germline CDR1 reads MNHEY; CDR2 reads SVGEGT. The CDR3 spans 16 residues. The CDR3 spells CASRRDRQETTGELFF.

The chain recombines TRBV6-5 with TRBJ2-1; TCRdb's assignment of TRBD2 cannot be checked, as there is no DNA. Germline V CDR1 and CDR2: MNHEY, SVGAGI. The length of the CDR3 is 18 residues. This chain's CDR3 is CASSYSRGLAGNYNEQFF.

CDR3 region: CASSYWTGGSNTEAFF. The V gene is TRBV12-3 or TRBV12-4, the J gene TRBJ1-1; TCRdb indicates TRBD1, and absent DNA this call remains unverified. The CDR3 extends over 16 amino acids.

The chain couples TRBV4-3 to TRBJ2-2; absent DNA, TCRdb's TRBD1 call cannot be checked. Per germline, CDR1 LGHNA and CDR2 YSLEER. The CDR3 extends over 15 amino acids. CDR3 protein: CASRPGTGSTGELFF.

The rearrangement links TRBV20-1 to TRBJ2-7; TCRdb calls TRBD1, which cannot be checked without DNA. Germline V gene data show CDR1 as DFQATT and CDR2 as SNEGSKA (reference sequence). The CDR3 spans 15 residues. CDR3 loop: CSALRGRGRAYEQYF.

This CDR3 reads CSALSGSNQPQHF. V gene TRBV20-1 combines with J gene TRBJ1-5. Per germline, CDR1 DFQATT and CDR2 SNEGSKA (reference sequence). This CDR3 region has 13 residues.

The chain recombines TRBV4-1 with TRBJ2-7. Per germline, CDR1 MGHRA and CDR2 YSYEKL. This CDR3 is built from 16 residues. The CDR3 is CASSPIRTPLSYEQYF.

The genes are TRBV7-2 and TRBJ1-5. Germline loops: CDR1 SGHTA, CDR2 FQGNSA. CDR3 length: 16 amino acids. This CDR3 reads CASSLAGPRSNQPQHF.

The V and J genes are TRBV18 and TRBJ2-4. Germline lookup yields CDR1 KGHSH and CDR2 LQKENI. The CDR3 totals 14 residues. CDR3 in amino acids: CASSPRDSQNIQYF.

CDR3 sequence: CAWSVGGTASGNTIYF. This rearrangement joins TRBV30 to TRBJ1-3; checking the TCRdb D call of TRBD1 is not possible without DNA. This CDR3 region has 16 residues. Germline V CDR1 and CDR2: GTSNPN, SVGIG (reference sequence). The entire variable domain, with the rest obtained from reference TRBV30 and TRBJ1-3, is as follows: SQTIHQWPATLVQPVGSPLSLECTVEGTSNPNLYWYRQAAGRGLQLLFYSVGIGQISSEVPQNLSASRPQDRQFILSSKKLLLSDSGFYLCAWSVGGTASGNTIYFGEGSWLTVV.

This chain connects TRBV7-6 to TRBJ2-1; TCRdb lists TRBD2, though no DNA is available to test this call. The CDR3 length is 13 residues. The germline gives CDR1 SGHVS, CDR2 FNYEAQ. The chain's CDR3 is CASSLLGRDEQFF.

This chain links TRBV5-1 with TRBJ2-3; the D gene TCRdb calls, TRBD2, cannot be checked with no DNA. This CDR3 comprises 15 residues. Per the germline V gene, CDR1 is SGHRS and CDR2 is YFSETQ. This CDR3 reads CASSWGTPPTDTQYF. Combining the CDR3 with reference TRBV5-1 and TRBJ2-3 gives the whole variable domain KAGVTQTPRYLIKTRGQQVTLSCSPISGHRSVSWYQQTPGQGLQFLFEYFSETQRNKGNFPGRFSGRQFSNSRSEMNVSTLELGDSALYLCASSWGTPPTDTQYFGPGTRLTVL.

The V gene is TRBV7-2, the J gene TRBJ2-3; TCRdb's assignment of TRBD2 cannot be checked, as there is no DNA. The CDR3 contains 15 residues. Germline V lookup: CDR1 SGHTA, CDR2 FQGNSA. The CDR3 is CASSPLDGRTDTQYF. The full variable domain, with the rest looked up from reference TRBV7-2 and TRBJ2-3, is GAGVSQSPSNKVTEKGKDVELRCDPISGHTALYWYRQSLGQGLEFLIYFQGNSAPDKSGLPSDRFSAERTGGSVSTLTIQRTQQEDSAVYLCASSPLDGRTDTQYFGPGTRLTVL.

This chain connects TRBV20-1 to TRBJ2-7; without DNA, the TCRdb call of TRBD1 cannot be checked. This CDR3 contains 15 residues. Per germline, CDR1 DFQATT and CDR2 SNEGSKA (reference sequence). This chain's CDR3 is CSARDLRDPTYEQYF.

The chain employs TRBV20-1 and TRBJ2-7; the D gene TCRdb calls, TRBD2, cannot be checked with no DNA. CDR3 length: 11 amino acids. CDR1 DFQATT and CDR2 SNEGSKA come from the germline V gene (reference sequence). CDR3 residues: CSAGTRSEQYF.

The chain joins TRBV7-2 to TRBJ2-1. Germline V gives CDR1 SGHTA, CDR2 FQGNSA. The CDR3 extends over 15 amino acids. CDR3 in amino acids: CASRLAWGSYNEQFF.

CDR3: CASSLEAVPNSPLHF. The V call is TRBV12-3 or TRBV12-4, the J call TRBJ1-6. This CDR3 has 15 residues.

V usage is TRBV7-9 and J usage is TRBJ2-1; TCRdb names TRBD2, which stays unverified in the absence of DNA. The CDR3 length is 15 residues. Germline V CDR1 and CDR2: SEHNR, FQNEAQ (reference sequence). The CDR3 protein is CASSLVAGTYNEQFF.

This chain joins TRBV18 and TRBJ2-4; lacking DNA, the TRBD2 call made by TCRdb goes unchecked. Germline V CDR1 and CDR2: KGHSH, LQKENI. The length of the CDR3 is 14 residues. The CDR3 protein is CASSPDGRGHIQYF.